This T cell receptor (beta chain) appears in the sequencing data of a study of beta chain features in type 1 diabetes. The isolated RNA, all of it, was reverse transcribed, so expressed TCRB transcripts were what got sequenced. Produced via immunoSEQ multiplex PCR; TCRdb's table is partial and in-frame only. The data hold about 710,000 clones, with roughly an eighth observed a single time. General study points: TCRB CDR3 length was moderately but significantly reduced in all four CD4+ subsets of Type 1 diabetes patients. PCR could preferentially amplify shorter templates, alike in patients and controls. The VDJ junctions of type 1 diabetes patients carried fewer insertions and more deletions.

Worth noting for this clone: What it recognizes is unknown.

By way of CD45RO/CCR7/CD25/CD127/CD95/CD27, the CD4+ regulatory, stem cell-like memory, central memory and naive cells were sorted. This CDR3 comprises 14 residues. Germline CDR1 reads MDHEN; CDR2 reads SYDVKM. V was clipped by 6 bases and J by 4 bases, with 14 bases between them. The V call is TRBV28, the J call TRBJ2-3; D is unclear. Sequenced input: naive CD4+ T cells from blood. The origin of this receptor is a man aged 18 to 29 with type 1 diabetes. DNA for the CDR3: TGTGCCAGCAGCTTCGCCGGTTTGTCAGATACGCAGTATTTT. Its protein product is CASSFAGLSDTQYF.